The clone carrying this T cell receptor beta chain ranks as medium-sized (0.01 to 0.1%). The antigen is not known. These data originate in a study of early T cells in non-severe SARS-CoV-2 infection. TCRdb itself ran the 5' RACE reads through MiXCR, one entry per CDR3 protein. This sample yields tens of thousands of distinct CDR3 sequences, of which around 5% are seen a single time; about 11% belongs to the top ten. Germline CDR1 SQVTM, CDR2 ANQGSEA. The CDR3 extends over 13 amino acids. Trimming stripped 4 bases from V and 5 bases from J, with 12 bases between. Whole-study results and caveats: Sequences matched to VDJdb favored anti-spike CD8 responses, while private and CD4 specificities were missed.

The source is an adult who was a healthcare worker with PCR-confirmed SARS-CoV-2 infection or an uninfected control (not recorded which). This chain links TRBV29-1 with TRBJ2-1; a weak D match, TRBD2 (6 bases). Sequenced input: whole blood. CDR3 DNA: TGCAGCGTTGGTCGGGGGACGGACAATGAGCAGTTCTTC. Amino acids: CSVGRGTDNEQFF.